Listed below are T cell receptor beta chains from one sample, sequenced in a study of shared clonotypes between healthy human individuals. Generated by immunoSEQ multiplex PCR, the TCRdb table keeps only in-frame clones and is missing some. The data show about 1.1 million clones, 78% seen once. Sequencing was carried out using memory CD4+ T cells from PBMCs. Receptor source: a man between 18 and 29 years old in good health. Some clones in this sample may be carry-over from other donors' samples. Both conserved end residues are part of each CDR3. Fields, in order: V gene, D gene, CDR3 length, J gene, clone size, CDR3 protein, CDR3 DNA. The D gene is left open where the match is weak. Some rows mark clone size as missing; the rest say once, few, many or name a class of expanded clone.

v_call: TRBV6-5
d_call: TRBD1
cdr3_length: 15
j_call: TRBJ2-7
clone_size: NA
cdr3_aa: CASASRDRGGYEQYF
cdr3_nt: TGTGCCAGTGCGTCCCGGGACAGGGGTGGGTACGAGCAGTACTTC

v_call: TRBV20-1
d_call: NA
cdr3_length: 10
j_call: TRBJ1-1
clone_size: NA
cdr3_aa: CSALGLGAFF
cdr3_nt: TGCAGTGCACTGGGGCTTGGCGCTTTCTTT

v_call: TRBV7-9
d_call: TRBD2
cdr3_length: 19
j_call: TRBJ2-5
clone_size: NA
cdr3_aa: CASSEGGKREPRVQETQYF
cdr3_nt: TGTGCCAGCAGCGAAGGGGGAAAGCGGGAGCCCCGGGTCCAAGAGACCCAGTACTTC

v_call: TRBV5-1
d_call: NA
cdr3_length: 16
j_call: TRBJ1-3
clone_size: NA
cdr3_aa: CASSLDPQGIGNTIYF
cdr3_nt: TGCGCCAGCAGCTTGGACCCACAGGGAATCGGAAACACCATATATTTT

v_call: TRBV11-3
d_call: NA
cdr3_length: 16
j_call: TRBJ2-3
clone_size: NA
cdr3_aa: CASSLGRRYSTDTQYF
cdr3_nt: TGTGCCAGCAGCTTAGGTCGACGTTATAGCACAGATACGCAGTATTTT

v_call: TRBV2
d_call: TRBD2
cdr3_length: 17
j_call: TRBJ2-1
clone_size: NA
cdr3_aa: CASRGPTSGTQPNEQFF
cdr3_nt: TGTGCCAGCAGGGGGCCGACTAGCGGGACCCAGCCCAATGAGCAGTTCTTC

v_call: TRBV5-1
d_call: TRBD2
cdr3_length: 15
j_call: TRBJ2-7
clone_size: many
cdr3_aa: CASSPRTRTTYEQYF
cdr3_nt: TGCGCCAGCAGCCCCCGGACTAGGACCACCTACGAGCAGTACTTC

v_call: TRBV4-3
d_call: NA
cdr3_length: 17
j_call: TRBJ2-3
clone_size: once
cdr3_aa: CASSQDSGGPETDTQYF
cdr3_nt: TGCGCCAGCAGCCAAGATTCAGGAGGGCCAGAGACAGATACGCAGTATTTT

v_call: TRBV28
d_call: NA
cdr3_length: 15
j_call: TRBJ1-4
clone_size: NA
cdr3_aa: CASSFDVRRDEKLFF
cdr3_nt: TGTGCCAGCAGTTTTGACGTTCGGAGGGATGAAAAACTGTTTTTT

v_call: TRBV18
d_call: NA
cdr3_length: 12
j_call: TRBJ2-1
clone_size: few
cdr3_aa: CASSPLRNEQFF
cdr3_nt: TGTGCCAGCTCACCCCTTCGCAATGAGCAGTTCTTC

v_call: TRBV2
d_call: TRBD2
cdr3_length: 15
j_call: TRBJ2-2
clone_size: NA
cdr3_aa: CASTMGLAGAGELFF
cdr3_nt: TGTGCCAGCACCATGGGACTAGCGGGAGCCGGGGAGCTGTTTTTT

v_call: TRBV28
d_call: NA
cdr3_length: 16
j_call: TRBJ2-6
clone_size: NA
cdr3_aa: CASSLSLHSGANVLTF
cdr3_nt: TGTGCCAGCAGTTTATCACTGCATTCTGGGGCCAACGTCCTGACTTTC

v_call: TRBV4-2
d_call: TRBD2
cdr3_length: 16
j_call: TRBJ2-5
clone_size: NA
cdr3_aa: CASSLAGLAVQETQYF
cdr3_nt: TGTGCCAGCAGCCTTGCGGGACTAGCGGTCCAAGAGACCCAGTACTTC

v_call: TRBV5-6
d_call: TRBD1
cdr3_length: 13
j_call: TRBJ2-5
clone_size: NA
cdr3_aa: CASSLGQAETQYF
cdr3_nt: TGTGCCAGCAGCCTAGGACAGGCAGAGACCCAGTACTTC

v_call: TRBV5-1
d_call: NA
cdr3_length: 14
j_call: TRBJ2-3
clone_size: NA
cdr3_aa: CASSLVKPTDTQYF
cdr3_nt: TGCGCCAGCAGCTTGGTAAAGCCCACAGATACGCAGTATTTT

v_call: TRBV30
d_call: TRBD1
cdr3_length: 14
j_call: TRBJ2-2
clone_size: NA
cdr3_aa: CAWTRGGTAGELFF
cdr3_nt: TGTGCCTGGACGAGAGGGGGCACGGCCGGGGAGCTGTTTTTT

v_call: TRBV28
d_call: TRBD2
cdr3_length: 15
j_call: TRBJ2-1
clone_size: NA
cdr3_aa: CASKPGGRNYNEQFF
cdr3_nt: TGTGCCAGCAAACCCGGCGGGAGAAACTACAATGAGCAGTTCTTC

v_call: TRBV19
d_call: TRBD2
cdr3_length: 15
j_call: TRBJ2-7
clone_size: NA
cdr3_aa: CASSMAQLAAYEQYF
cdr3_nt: TGTGCCAGTAGCATGGCCCAACTAGCGGCCTACGAGCAGTACTTC

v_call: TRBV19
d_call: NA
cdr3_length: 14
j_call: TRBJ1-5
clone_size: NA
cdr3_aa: CASSIWGSNQPQHF
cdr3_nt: TGTGCCAGTAGTATCTGGGGTAGCAATCAGCCCCAGCATTTT

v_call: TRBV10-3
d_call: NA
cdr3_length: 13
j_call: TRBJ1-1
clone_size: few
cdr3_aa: CAISEGRNTEAFF
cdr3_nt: TGTGCCATCAGTGAAGGGAGGAACACTGAAGCTTTCTTT

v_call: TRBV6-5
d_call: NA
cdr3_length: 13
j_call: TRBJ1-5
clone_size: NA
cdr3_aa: CASSYSKEQPQHF
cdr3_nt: TGTGCCAGCAGTTACTCGAAGGAGCAGCCCCAGCATTTT

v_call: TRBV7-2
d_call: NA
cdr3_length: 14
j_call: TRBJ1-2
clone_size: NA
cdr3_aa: CASSPASRVGGYTF
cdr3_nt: TGTGCCAGCAGCCCAGCGTCCAGGGTGGGTGGCTACACCTTC

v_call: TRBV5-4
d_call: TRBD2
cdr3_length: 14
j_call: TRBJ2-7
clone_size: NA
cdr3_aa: CASSLGGSGSSRYF
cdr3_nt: TGTGCCAGCAGCTTGGGGGGTAGCGGGAGTTCCCGGTACTTC

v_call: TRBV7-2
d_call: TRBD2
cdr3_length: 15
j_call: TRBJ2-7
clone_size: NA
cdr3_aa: CASSRPGLAVYEQYF
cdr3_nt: TGTGCCAGCAGCCGTCCGGGACTAGCGGTCTACGAGCAGTACTTC

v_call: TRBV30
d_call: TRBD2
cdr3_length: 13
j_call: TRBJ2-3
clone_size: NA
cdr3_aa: CAWRDSGSYTQYF
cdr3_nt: TGTGCCTGGAGGGATAGCGGGAGCTATACGCAGTATTTT

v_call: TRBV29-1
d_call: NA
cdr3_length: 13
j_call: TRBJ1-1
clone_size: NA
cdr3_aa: CSVQIGGFGEAFF
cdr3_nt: TGCAGCGTTCAAATTGGGGGATTCGGTGAAGCTTTCTTT

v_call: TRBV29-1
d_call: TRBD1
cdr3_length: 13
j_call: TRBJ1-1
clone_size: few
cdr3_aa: CSVRGQGALGAFF
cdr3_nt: TGCAGCGTTCGGGGACAGGGGGCGCTTGGAGCTTTCTTT

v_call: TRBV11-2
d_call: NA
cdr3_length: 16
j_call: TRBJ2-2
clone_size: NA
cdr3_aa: CASSPRERRGTGELFF
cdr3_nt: TGTGCCAGCAGCCCGAGGGAGCGGCGGGGCACCGGGGAGCTGTTTTTT

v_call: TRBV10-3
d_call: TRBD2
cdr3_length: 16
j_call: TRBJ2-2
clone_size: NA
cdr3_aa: CAISRGLAGAGGELFF
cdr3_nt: TGTGCCATCAGCCGAGGACTAGCGGGAGCGGGCGGGGAGCTGTTTTTT

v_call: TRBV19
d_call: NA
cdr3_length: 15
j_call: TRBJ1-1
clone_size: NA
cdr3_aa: CASSIGQTWNTEAFF
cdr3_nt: TGTGCCAGTAGTATAGGCCAGACCTGGAACACTGAAGCTTTCTTT

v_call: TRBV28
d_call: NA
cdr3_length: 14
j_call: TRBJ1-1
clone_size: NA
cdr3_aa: CASSSTLRDTEAFF
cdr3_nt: TGTGCCAGCAGTTCGACCCTCAGGGACACTGAAGCTTTCTTT

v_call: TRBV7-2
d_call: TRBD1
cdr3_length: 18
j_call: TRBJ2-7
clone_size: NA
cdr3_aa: CASSLVSGEAGGGYEQYF
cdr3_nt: TGTGCCAGCAGCTTAGTTTCTGGAGAGGCAGGGGGCGGGTACGAGCAGTACTTC

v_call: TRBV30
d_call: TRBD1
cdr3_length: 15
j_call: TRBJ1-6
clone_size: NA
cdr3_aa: CAWSVRDRGLSPLHF
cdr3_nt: TGTGCCTGGAGTGTTCGGGACAGGGGGCTTTCACCCCTCCACTTT

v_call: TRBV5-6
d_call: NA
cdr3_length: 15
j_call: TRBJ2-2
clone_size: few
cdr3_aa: CASSYSLWGTGELFF
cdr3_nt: TGTGCCAGCAGCTACAGCCTTTGGGGCACCGGGGAGCTGTTTTTT

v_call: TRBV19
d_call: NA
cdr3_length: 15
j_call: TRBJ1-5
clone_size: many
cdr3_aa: CASSIAATQDQPQHF
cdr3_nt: TGTGCCAGTAGTATAGCGGCGACCCAGGATCAGCCCCAGCATTTT

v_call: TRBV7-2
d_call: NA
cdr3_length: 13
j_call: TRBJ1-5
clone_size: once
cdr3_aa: CASSLRRAQPQHF
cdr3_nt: TGTGCCAGCAGCTTGCGACGGGCACAGCCCCAGCATTTT

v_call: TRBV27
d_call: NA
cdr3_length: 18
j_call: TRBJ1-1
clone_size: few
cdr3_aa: CASSPGDARRVSNTEAFF
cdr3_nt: TGTGCCAGCAGTCCAGGTGACGCGAGAAGGGTAAGCAACACTGAAGCTTTCTTT

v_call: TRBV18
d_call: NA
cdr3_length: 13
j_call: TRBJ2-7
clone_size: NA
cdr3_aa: CASSRDTSYEQYF
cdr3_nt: TGTGCCAGCTCCCGGGACACCTCCTACGAGCAGTACTTC

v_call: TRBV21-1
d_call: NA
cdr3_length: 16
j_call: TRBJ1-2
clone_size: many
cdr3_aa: CASSENSRDRDYGYTF
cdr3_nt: TGTGCCAGCAGCGAAAACTCCCGGGACAGGGATTATGGCTACACCTTC

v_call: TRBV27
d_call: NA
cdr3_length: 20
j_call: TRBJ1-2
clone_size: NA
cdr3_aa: CASPVPQVASYHTPGYGYTF
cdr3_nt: TGTGCCAGCCCAGTCCCCCAAGTCGCCAGTTATCATACTCCAGGCTATGGCTACACCTTC

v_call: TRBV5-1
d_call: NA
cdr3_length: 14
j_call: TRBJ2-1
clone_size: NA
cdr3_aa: CASRSGFSYNEQFF
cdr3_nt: TGCGCCAGCAGATCGGGTTTCTCCTACAATGAGCAGTTCTTC

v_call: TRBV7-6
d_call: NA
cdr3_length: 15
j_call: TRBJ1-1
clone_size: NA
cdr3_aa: CASRPRELGGTEAFF
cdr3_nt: TGTGCCAGCAGACCCCGGGAACTCGGAGGCACTGAAGCTTTCTTT

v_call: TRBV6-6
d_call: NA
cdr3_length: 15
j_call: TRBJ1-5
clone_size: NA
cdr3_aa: CASIRTVDSNQPQHF
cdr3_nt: TGTGCCAGCATCCGGACTGTAGATAGCAATCAGCCCCAGCATTTT

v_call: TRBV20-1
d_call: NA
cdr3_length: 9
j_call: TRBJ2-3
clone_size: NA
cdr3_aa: CSVGDTQYF
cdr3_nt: TGCAGTGTTGGAGATACGCAGTATTTT

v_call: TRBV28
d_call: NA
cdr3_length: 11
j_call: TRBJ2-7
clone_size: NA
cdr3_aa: CASSLGAEQYF
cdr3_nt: TGTGCCAGCAGTTTGGGCGCCGAGCAGTACTTC

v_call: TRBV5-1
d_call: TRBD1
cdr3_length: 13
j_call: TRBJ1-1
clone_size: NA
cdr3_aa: CASSRTGNTEAFF
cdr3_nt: TGCGCCAGCAGCAGGACAGGGAACACTGAAGCTTTCTTT

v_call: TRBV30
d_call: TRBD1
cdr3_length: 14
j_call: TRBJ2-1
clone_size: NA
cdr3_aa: CAWSDISGGNEQFF
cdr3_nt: TGTGCCTGGAGTGATATTTCAGGGGGCAATGAGCAGTTCTTC

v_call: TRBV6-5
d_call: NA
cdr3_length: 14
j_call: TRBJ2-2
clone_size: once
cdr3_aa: CASSSGARTGELFF
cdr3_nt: TGTGCCAGCAGTTCCGGGGCGCGAACCGGGGAGCTGTTTTTT

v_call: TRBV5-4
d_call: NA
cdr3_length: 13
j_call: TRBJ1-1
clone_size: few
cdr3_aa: CASSLRSGFEAFF
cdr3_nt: TGTGCCAGCAGCTTGAGGTCGGGATTTGAAGCTTTCTTT

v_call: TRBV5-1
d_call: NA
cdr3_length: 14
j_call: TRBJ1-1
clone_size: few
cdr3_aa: CASSVQLMNTEAFF
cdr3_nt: TGCGCCAGCAGCGTACAGTTAATGAACACTGAAGCTTTCTTT

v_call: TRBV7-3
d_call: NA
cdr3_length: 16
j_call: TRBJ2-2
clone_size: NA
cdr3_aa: CASSFSARGNAGELFF
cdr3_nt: TGTGCCAGCAGCTTCTCCGCCAGGGGTAATGCCGGGGAGCTGTTTTTT

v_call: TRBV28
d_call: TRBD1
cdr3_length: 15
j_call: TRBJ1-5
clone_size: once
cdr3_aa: CASSFGQGRNQPQHF
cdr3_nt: TGTGCCAGCAGTTTCGGACAGGGGCGCAATCAGCCCCAGCATTTT

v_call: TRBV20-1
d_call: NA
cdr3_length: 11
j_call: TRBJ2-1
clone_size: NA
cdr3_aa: CSAGNWNEQFF
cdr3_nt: TGCAGTGCCGGTAATTGGAATGAGCAGTTCTTC

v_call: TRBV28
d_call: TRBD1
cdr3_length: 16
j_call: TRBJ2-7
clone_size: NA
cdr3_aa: CASSITGTGGYYEQYF
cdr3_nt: TGTGCCAGCAGTATCACCGGGACAGGGGGTTACTACGAGCAGTACTTC

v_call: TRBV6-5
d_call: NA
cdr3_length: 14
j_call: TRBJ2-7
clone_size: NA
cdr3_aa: CASMVTGPRGKQYF
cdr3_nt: TGTGCCAGCATGGTGACAGGTCCGAGGGGAAAGCAGTACTTC

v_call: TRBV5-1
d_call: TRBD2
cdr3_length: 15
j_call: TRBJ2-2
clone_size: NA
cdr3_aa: CASSLGLAGAGELFF
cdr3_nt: TGCGCCAGCAGCTTGGGGTTAGCGGGAGCCGGGGAGCTGTTTTTT

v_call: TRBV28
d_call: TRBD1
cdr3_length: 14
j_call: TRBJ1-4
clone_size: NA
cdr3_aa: CASGQGLTNEKLFF
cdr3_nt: TGTGCCAGTGGACAGGGGTTAACTAATGAAAAACTGTTTTTT

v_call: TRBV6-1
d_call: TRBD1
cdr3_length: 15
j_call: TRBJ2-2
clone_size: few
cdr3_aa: CASSIGQVNTGELFF
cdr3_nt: TGTGCCAGCAGTATTGGACAGGTGAACACCGGGGAGCTGTTTTTT

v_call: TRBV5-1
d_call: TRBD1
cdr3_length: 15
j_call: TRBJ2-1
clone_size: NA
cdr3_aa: CASSAGQGAGDEQFF
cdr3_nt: TGCGCCAGCAGCGCGGGACAGGGGGCAGGAGACGAGCAGTTCTTC